Included here is one TCR beta chain sequence, with context. Antigen: not known. The data were obtained in a study of OX40 agonist ivuxolimab in advanced cancers. For the study at large: Every 2 weeks, patients received ivuxolimab intravenously, dosed at 0.01 to 10 mg/kg. Males comprised 70% to 90% of the group, whose mean age was about 60 years (range about 20 to 90). Study-wide findings and caveats: On average, CD8+ T cells had more expanded clones than CD4+. Blood T cells, both CD4+ and CD8+, expanded clonally by week 6 at 0.1 to 3.0 mg/kg.

Some clones are missing from TCRdb's copy, which holds only in-frame ones; the method was immunoSEQ multiplex PCR. In the table there are roughly 48,000 clones, around 79% of which are singletons. CDR1 is LGHNA and CDR2 is YSLEER in the germline V gene. Trimming left V 3 bases short and J 4 bases short, with 9 bases between. The CDR3 runs 14 residues. The origin of this receptor is an adult with an advanced solid tumor such as melanoma, head and neck, liver or kidney cancer. Material: CD4+ or CD8+ T cells sorted from blood, obtained in a trial of the OX40 agonist ivuxolimab. The V gene is TRBV4-3, the J gene TRBJ2-2, with D uncertain. CDR3 nucleotides: TGCGCCAGCAGCCATGCCCAACTCACCGGGGAGCTGTTTTTT. It codes for CASSHAQLTGELFF.